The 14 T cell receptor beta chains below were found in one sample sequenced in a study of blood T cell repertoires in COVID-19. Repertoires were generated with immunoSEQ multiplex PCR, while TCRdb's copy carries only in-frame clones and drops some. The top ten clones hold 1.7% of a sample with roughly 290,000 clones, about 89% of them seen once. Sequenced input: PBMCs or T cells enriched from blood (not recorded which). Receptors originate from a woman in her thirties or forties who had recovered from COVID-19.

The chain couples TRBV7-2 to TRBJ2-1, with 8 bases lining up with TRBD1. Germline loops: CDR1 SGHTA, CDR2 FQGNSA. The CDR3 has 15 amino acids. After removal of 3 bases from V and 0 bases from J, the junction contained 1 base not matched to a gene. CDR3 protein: CASSLQGASYNEQFF. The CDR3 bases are TGTGCCAGCAGCTTGCAGGGGGCCTCCTACAATGAGCAGTTCTTC.

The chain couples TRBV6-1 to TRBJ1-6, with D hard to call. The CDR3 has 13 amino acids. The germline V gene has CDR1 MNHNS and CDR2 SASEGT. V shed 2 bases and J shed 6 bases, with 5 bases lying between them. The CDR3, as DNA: TGTGCCAGCAGTGAATCGGGTAATTCACCCCTCCACTTT. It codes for CASSESGNSPLHF.

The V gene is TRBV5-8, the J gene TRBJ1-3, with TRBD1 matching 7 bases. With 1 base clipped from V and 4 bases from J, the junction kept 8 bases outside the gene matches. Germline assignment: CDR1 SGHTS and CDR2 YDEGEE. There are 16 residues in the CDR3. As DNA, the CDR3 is TGTGCCAGCAGCTTGTACGGGACAGCGGCGGGAAACACCATATATTTT. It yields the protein CASSLYGTAAGNTIYF.

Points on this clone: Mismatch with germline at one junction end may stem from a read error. DNA for the CDR3: TGTGCCAGCAGTTCCAGACTGCGAGGGGGGGACTTC. It yields the protein CASSSRLRGGDF. The chain is built from TRBV6-2 or TRBV6-3 and TRBJ2-7, with a weak D call TRBD2 (7 bases). The CDR3 totals 12 residues. Germline V lookup: CDR1 MNHEY, CDR2 SVGEGT.

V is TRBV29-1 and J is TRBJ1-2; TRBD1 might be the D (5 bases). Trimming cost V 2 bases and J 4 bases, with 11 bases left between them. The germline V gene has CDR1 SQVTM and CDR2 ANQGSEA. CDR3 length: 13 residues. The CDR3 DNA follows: TGCAGCGTTGAACTAAGCCAGGGCTATGGCTACACCTTC. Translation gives CSVELSQGYGYTF.

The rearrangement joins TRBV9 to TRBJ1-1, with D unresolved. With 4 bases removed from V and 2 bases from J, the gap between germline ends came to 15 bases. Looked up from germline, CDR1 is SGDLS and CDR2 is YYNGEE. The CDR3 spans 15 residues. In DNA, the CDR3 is TGTGCCAGCAGCCATACAAGAGGAGCTAACACTGAAGCTTTCTTT. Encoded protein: CASSHTRGANTEAFF.

For the CDR3, the DNA is TGCGCCAGCAGCTTGGACCCCGGACACTTGAACACTGAAGCTTTCTTT. Encoded protein: CASSLDPGHLNTEAFF. This chain connects TRBV5-1 to TRBJ1-1, with a weak D call TRBD1 (5 bases). V was clipped by 0 bases and J by 0 bases, with 12 bases between them. This CDR3 is built from 16 residues. The germline CDR1 and CDR2 sequences are SGHRS and YFSETQ.

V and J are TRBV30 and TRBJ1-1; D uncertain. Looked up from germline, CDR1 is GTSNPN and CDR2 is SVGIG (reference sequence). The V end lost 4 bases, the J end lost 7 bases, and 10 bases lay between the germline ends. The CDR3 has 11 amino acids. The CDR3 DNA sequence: TGTGCCTGGATGTCACGGGGTGAAGCTTTCTTT. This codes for CAWMSRGEAFF.

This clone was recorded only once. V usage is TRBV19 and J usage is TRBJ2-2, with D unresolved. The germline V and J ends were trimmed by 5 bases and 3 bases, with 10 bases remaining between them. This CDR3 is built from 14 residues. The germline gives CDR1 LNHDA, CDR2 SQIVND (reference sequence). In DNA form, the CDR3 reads TGTGCCAGTAGTGCGCGGTCTTACACCGGGGAGCTGTTTTTT. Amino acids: CASSARSYTGELFF.

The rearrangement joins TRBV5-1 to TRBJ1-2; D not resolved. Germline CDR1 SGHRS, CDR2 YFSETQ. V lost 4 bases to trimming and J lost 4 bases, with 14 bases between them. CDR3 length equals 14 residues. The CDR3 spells CASSPDGQSYGYTF. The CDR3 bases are TGCGCCAGCAGCCCGGATGGGCAGTCCTATGGCTACACCTTC.

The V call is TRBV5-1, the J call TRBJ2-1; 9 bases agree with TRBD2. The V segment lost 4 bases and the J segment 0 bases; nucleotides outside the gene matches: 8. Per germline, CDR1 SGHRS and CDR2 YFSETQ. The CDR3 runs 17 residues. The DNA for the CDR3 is TGCGCCAGCAGCGCACTCTATAGCGGGAGCTCCTACAATGAGCAGTTCTTC. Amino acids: CASSALYSGSSYNEQFF.

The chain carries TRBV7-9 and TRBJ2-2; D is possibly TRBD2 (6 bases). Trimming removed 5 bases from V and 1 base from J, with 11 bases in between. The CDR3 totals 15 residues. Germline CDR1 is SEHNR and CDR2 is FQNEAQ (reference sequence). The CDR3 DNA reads TGTGCCAGCAGCACGGGACTGTGGAACACCGGGGAGCTGTTTTTT. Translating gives CASSTGLWNTGELFF.

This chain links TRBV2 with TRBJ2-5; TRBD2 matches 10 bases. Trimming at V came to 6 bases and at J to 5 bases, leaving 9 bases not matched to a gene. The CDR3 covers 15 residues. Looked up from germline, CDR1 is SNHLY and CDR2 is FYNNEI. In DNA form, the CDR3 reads TGTGCCAGCAGACGTAGCGGGGGGCCGGTTGAGACCCAGTACTTC. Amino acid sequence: CASRRSGGPVETQYF. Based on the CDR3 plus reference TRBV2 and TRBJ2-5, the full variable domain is EPEVTQTPSHQVTQMGQEVILRCVPISNHLYFYWYRQILGQKVEFLVSFYNNEISEKSEIFDDQFSVERPDGSNFTLKIRSTKLEDSAMYFCASRRSGGPVETQYFGPGTRLLVL.

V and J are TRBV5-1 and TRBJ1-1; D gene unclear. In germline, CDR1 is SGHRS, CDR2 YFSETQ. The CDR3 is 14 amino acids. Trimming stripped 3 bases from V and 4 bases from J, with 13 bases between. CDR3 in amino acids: CASSSSDLSTEAFF. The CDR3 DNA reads TGCGCCAGCAGCTCTTCCGACTTGTCCACTGAAGCTTTCTTT.